The 25 T cell receptor beta chains in this list originate from one sample, sequenced in a study of beta chain features in type 1 diabetes (dated by TCRdb to 2016 to 2019). The method behind the library was the immunoSEQ multiplex PCR assay. The entire amount of isolated RNA was reverse transcribed using the High Capacity cDNA Reverse Transcription Kit, so the sequenced TCRB transcripts were expressed ones. Held by TCRdb, this immuneACCESS table contains in-frame sequences only and omits some clones. Under half of the omission traces to an unresolved V gene where checked; the cause of the rest is unknown. The sample has approximately 150,000 clones on record, about 63% of them singletons. About 0.091% of the sample lies in the top ten. These receptors have no identified antigens. Results the study describes overall, beyond this receptor: A moderate but significant shortening of TCRB CDR3 length was observed in type 1 diabetes patients in all four CD4+ subsets.

Sequences were obtained from naive CD4+ T cells from blood. Sample cell subset or site, as interpreted from the label and publication: true naive CD4+ T cells. These receptors all come from a man aged 25-45 years with type 1 diabetes.

V gene TRBV28 combines with J gene TRBJ2-7; 9 bases align to TRBD1. Germline V gene sequence: CDR1 MDHEN, CDR2 SYDVKM. The junction had 7 bases not matched to a gene; V was cut back by 6 bases and J by 1 base. This CDR3 contains 15 residues. The CDR3 sequence: CASSSMGTGSYEQYF. The CDR3 bases are TGTGCCAGCAGCTCGATGGGGACAGGGTCCTACGAGCAGTACTTC.

The J gene is TRBJ2-5, the V gene TRBV23-1; no definite D call. TRBV23-1 carries the ORF label, with uncertain function. V dropped 2 bases and J dropped 0 bases, with 13 bases sitting between them. The CDR3 runs to 16 residues. In nucleotides, the CDR3 is TGCGCCAGCAGTCAACCCCAACCTCCGTACCAAGAGACCCAGTACTTC. Translating it yields CASSQPQPPYQETQYF.

This clone was recorded a few times. The V and J genes are TRBV30 and TRBJ1-3, with TRBD1 identical over 11 bases. The CDR3 has 18 amino acids. Germline values: CDR1 GTSNPN, CDR2 SVGIG (reference sequence). J was trimmed by 2 bases and V by 3 bases; bases with no gene match: 12. As DNA, the CDR3 is TGTGCCTGGAGCGCCAGGCGGACAGGGGGCATTCCTGGAAACACCATATATTTT. Its translation is CAWSARRTGGIPGNTIYF.

The genes are TRBV9 and TRBJ1-1; D may be TRBD1 (5 bases). The germline V gene encodes CDR1 SGDLS and CDR2 YYNGEE. The CDR3 totals 16 residues. Trimming pared 4 bases from V and 0 bases from J, leaving 16 bases between. The DNA of the CDR3 is TGTGCCAGCAGCTACAGTGGTGGGACGGTGAACACTGAAGCTTTCTTT. It specifies CASSYSGGTVNTEAFF.

V and J are TRBV7-9 and TRBJ2-7, with 7 bases fitting TRBD1. V shed 4 bases and J 2 bases; nucleotides not matched to a gene: 2. Germline V gene sequence: CDR1 SEHNR, CDR2 FQNEAQ (reference sequence). The CDR3 is made up of 13 amino acids. CDR3 DNA: TGTGCCAGCAGCTCGACAGGGCCCTACGAGCAGTACTTC. It is translated as CASSSTGPYEQYF.

The chain carries TRBV7-9 and TRBJ2-1, with TRBD2 identical over 11 bases. V shed 5 bases, J shed 10 bases, and the junction held 10 bases outside the gene matches. Germline V gives CDR1 SEHNR, CDR2 FQNEAQ (reference sequence). The CDR3 has 15 residues. In nucleotides, the CDR3 is TGTGCCAGCAGCCACCGTAGCGGGGGGGCCGAAGAGCAGTTCTTC. Its protein product is CASSHRSGGAEEQFF.

The chain uses TRBV6-5 and TRBJ1-4; D gene ambiguous. Trimming shortened V by 7 bases and J by 7 bases, and 13 bases separated the two germline ends. The CDR3 has 13 residues. Germline CDR1 reads MNHEY; CDR2 reads SVGAGI. The CDR3 sequence is CASTKSQSEKLFF. The DNA for the CDR3 is TGTGCCAGCACTAAATCTCAGTCTGAAAAACTGTTTTTT.

The V and J genes are TRBV13 and TRBJ2-3; either TRBD1 or TRBD2 may supply D (5 bases each). Trimming took off 5 bases at V and 1 base at J, with 10 bases between the two ends. CDR1 is PRHDT, CDR2 FYEKMQ, per germline (reference sequence). The CDR3 sequence is 14 residues long. CDR3 in DNA: TGTGCCAGCAGCCCCAGAGGGGGCACAGATACGCAGTATTTT. Translation gives CASSPRGGTDTQYF.

The chain combines TRBV11-2 with TRBJ2-3, with D perhaps matching TRBD1 (5 bases). Trimming took off 5 bases at V and 2 bases at J, with 14 bases between the two ends. The CDR3 is made up of 15 amino acids. Per germline, CDR1 SGHAT and CDR2 FQNNGV. CDR3 sequence (DNA): TGTGCCAGCAGCCCCCGACAGAAATCCACAGATACGCAGTATTTT. It yields the protein CASSPRQKSTDTQYF.

CDR3: CASSPGLEGTDTQYF. The DNA for the CDR3 is TGTGCCAGCTCACCGGGGCTGGAGGGCACAGATACGCAGTATTTT. The rearrangement links TRBV18 to TRBJ2-3; TRBD1 or TRBD2 may be the D gene (5 bases each). The germline V gene has CDR1 KGHSH and CDR2 LQKENI. The V end lost 3 bases, the J end lost 1 base, and 11 bases lay between the germline ends. The CDR3 sequence is 15 residues long.

V is TRBV29-1 and J is TRBJ1-1, with a possible D match to TRBD1 (5 bases). This CDR3 spans 13 amino acids. The germline V gene encodes CDR1 SQVTM and CDR2 ANQGSEA. V was trimmed by 3 bases and J by 1 base, leaving 9 bases between them. CDR3 in amino acids: CSVDLGGNTEAFF. The CDR3 DNA is TGCAGCGTTGACCTCGGGGGGAACACTGAAGCTTTCTTT.

This clone appeared a few times. The CDR3 here is CSVVDNTYEQYF. The CDR3 DNA is TGCAGCGTTGTCGACAATACCTACGAGCAGTACTTC. V gene TRBV29-1 combines with J gene TRBJ2-5; D unresolved. The DNA matches TRBJ2-7 better at its end, which makes the J call doubtful. The CDR3 totals 12 residues. The V gene's germline CDR1 is SQVTM and CDR2 ANQGSEA.

The chain joins TRBV7-2 to TRBJ2-1, with 7 bases aligning to TRBD2. Germline V lookup: CDR1 SGHTA, CDR2 FQGNSA. This CDR3 comprises 14 residues. The trim removed 3 bases at V and 2 bases at J, leaving 1 base unmatched. For the CDR3, the DNA is TGTGCCAGCAGCTTGAGCGGGGCCTACAATGAGCAGTTCTTC. It codes for CASSLSGAYNEQFF.

Written as DNA, the CDR3 is TGTGCCTGGAGGAGGGGATCCCGGGCCAACGTCCTGACTTTC. Translated: CAWRRGSRANVLTF. The rearrangement uses TRBV30 and TRBJ2-6; D may correspond to TRBD1 or TRBD2 (5 bases each). This CDR3 has 14 residues. The germline V and J ends were trimmed by 3 bases and 5 bases, with 11 bases remaining between them. Germline CDR1 reads GTSNPN; CDR2 reads SVGIG (reference sequence).

This chain joins TRBV2 and TRBJ2-2; D is undetermined. Germline lookup yields CDR1 SNHLY and CDR2 FYNNEI. This CDR3 has 15 amino acids. Trimming stripped 8 bases from V and 0 bases from J, with 13 bases between. In nucleotides, the CDR3 is TGTGCCAGCGATGTCGGGCTCGCGAACACCGGGGAGCTGTTTTTT. Its translation is CASDVGLANTGELFF. Supplemented by reference TRBV2 and TRBJ2-2, the full variable domain reads EPEVTQTPSHQVTQMGQEVILRCVPISNHLYFYWYRQILGQKVEFLVSFYNNEISEKSEIFDDQFSVERPDGSNFTLKIRSTKLEDSAMYFCASDVGLANTGELFFGEGSRLTVL.

This chain joins TRBV30 and TRBJ1-1; D gene unclear. CDR3 length: 13 residues. Trimming removed 1 base at V and 1 base at J, with 7 bases between. Germline CDR1 and CDR2: GTSNPN and SVGIG (reference sequence). CDR3 sequence reads: CAWSGRANTEAFF. Here the CDR3 DNA reads TGTGCCTGGAGTGGGAGAGCGAACACTGAAGCTTTCTTT. Based on the CDR3 plus reference TRBV30 and TRBJ1-1, the full variable domain is SQTIHQWPATLVQPVGSPLSLECTVEGTSNPNLYWYRQAAGRGLQLLFYSVGIGQISSEVPQNLSASRPQDRQFILSSKKLLLSDSGFYLCAWSGRANTEAFFGQGTRLTVV.

A single count supports this clone. This chain links TRBV6-1 with TRBJ2-3, with D hard to call. V dropped 8 bases and J dropped 4 bases, with 16 bases sitting between them. In germline, CDR1 is MNHNS, CDR2 SASEGT. This CDR3 has 14 residues. CDR3 sequence reads: CASRTFGTADTQYF. DNA for the CDR3: TGTGCCAGCCGGACCTTCGGAACAGCAGATACGCAGTATTTT.

The sample holds one count of this clone. The chain joins TRBV7-2 to TRBJ1-1; the match to TRBD1 covers 11 bases. The CDR3 spans 15 residues. The V and J ends lost 1 base and 4 bases, in that order; junction bases with no gene match: 2. Germline V CDR1 and CDR2: SGHTA, FQGNSA. The CDR3 spells CASSLVGTGGTEAFF. The CDR3 DNA reads TGTGCCAGCAGCTTAGTAGGGACAGGGGGCACTGAAGCTTTCTTT. The full variable domain, in which reference TRBV7-2 and TRBJ1-1 provide the parts outside the CDR3, is GAGVSQSPSNKVTEKGKDVELRCDPISGHTALYWYRQSLGQGLEFLIYFQGNSAPDKSGLPSDRFSAERTGGSVSTLTIQRTQQEDSAVYLCASSLVGTGGTEAFFGQGTRLTVV.

This clone came up a few times. The V call is TRBV20-1, the J call TRBJ2-1; D may be TRBD1 (6 bases). Trimming shortened V by 0 bases and J by 12 bases, and 9 bases separated the two germline ends. This CDR3 contains 11 residues. CDR1 is DFQATT, CDR2 SNEGSKA, per germline (reference sequence). The CDR3 region is CSAREGARQFF. DNA of the CDR3: TGCAGTGCTAGAGAGGGGGCAAGGCAGTTCTTC.

This clone was seen only a few times. The CDR3 sequence is CASSFDGTTRTYNEQFF. CDR3 DNA sequence: TGTGCCAGCAGTTTCGACGGGACAACACGTACCTACAATGAGCAGTTCTTC. V usage is TRBV28 and J usage is TRBJ2-1, with D perhaps TRBD1 (6 bases). CDR1 and CDR2 from the germline V gene are MDHEN and SYDVKM. Deletions cut 3 bases from V and 2 bases from J, with 17 bases between. The CDR3 extends over 17 amino acids.

This clone was counted only a few times. The chain has TRBV19 and TRBJ1-2, with TRBD1 matching 8 bases. After removal of 7 bases from V and 2 bases from J, the junction contained 6 bases not matched to a gene. The CDR3 contains 14 residues. Germline V lookup: CDR1 LNHDA, CDR2 SQIVND (reference sequence). DNA of the CDR3: TGTGCCAGTACCACAGACAGGGGAAACTATGGCTACACCTTC. Protein sequence: CASTTDRGNYGYTF. Full variable domain (outside the CDR3, taken from reference TRBV19 and TRBJ1-2): DGGITQSPKYLFRKEGQNVTLSCEQNLNHDAMYWYRQDPGQGLRLIYYSQIVNDFQKGDIAEGYSVSREKKESFPLTVTSAQKNPTAFYLCASTTDRGNYGYTFGSGTRLTVV.

This sequence joins TRBV2 and TRBJ2-4; D ambiguous. The germline V gene encodes CDR1 SNHLY and CDR2 FYNNEI. Trimming pared 8 bases from V and 9 bases from J, leaving 11 bases between. The CDR3 is 11 amino acids. The CDR3 spells CASASVSIQYF. CDR3 DNA: TGTGCCAGCGCGTCTGTTAGCATTCAGTACTTC.

The chain combines TRBV25-1 with TRBJ2-7, with D possibly being TRBD1 or TRBD2 (6 bases each). The V end lost 1 base, the J end lost 4 bases, and 14 bases lay between the germline ends. Germline V lookup: CDR1 MGHDK, CDR2 SYGVNS. CDR3 length equals 15 residues. The CDR3 nucleotides read TGTGCCAGCAGTGAATTGGGGGGCCCAAGATACGAGCAGTACTTC. Translated, it gives CASSELGGPRYEQYF.

This rearrangement joins TRBV5-1 to TRBJ2-3; 9 nucleotides align to TRBD1. The ends lost 4 bases at V and 4 bases at J; junction bases unmatched: 10. Germline V gene data show CDR1 as SGHRS and CDR2 as YFSETQ. This CDR3 has 16 amino acids. For the CDR3, the DNA is TGCGCCAGCAGCCCGGCACCGGGACAGGGCGCAGATACGCAGTATTTT. This sequence encodes CASSPAPGQGADTQYF.

The V gene is TRBV4-3, the J gene TRBJ1-2; TRBD1 might be the D (6 bases). The CDR3 is 14 amino acids. V lost 3 bases, J lost 4 bases, and 12 bases lay in between. Germline V CDR1 and CDR2: LGHNA, YSLEER. CDR3 residues: CASSHKQGSYGYTF. CDR3 DNA: TGCGCCAGCAGCCATAAGCAGGGGAGCTATGGCTACACCTTC.